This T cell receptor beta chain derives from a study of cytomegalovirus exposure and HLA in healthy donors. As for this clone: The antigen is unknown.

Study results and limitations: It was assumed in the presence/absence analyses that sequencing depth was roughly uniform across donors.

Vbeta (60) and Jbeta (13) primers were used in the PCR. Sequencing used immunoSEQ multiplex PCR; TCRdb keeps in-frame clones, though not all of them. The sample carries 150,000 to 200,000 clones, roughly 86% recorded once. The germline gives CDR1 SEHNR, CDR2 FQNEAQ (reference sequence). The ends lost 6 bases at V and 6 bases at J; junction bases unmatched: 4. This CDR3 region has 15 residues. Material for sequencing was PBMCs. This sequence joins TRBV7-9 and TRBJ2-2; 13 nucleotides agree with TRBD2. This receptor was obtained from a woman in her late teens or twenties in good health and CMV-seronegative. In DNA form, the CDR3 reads TGTGCCAGCAGACTAGCGGGGGGGTCCGCCGGGGAGCTGTTTTTT. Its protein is CASRLAGGSAGELFF.